This note documents a single T cell receptor (beta chain) sequence. This clone came up a few times. Its antigen is currently not known. Base qualities are not at hand, and no much larger clone is one base apart. From the germline V gene, CDR1 is MDHEN and CDR2 is SYDVKM. V loses 10 bases, J loses 5 bases, and the germline ends lie 15 bases apart. Including the terminal cysteine and phenylalanine, the CDR3 comprises 13 residues. Only CDR3 DNA is held: 39 bases, read in frame from base 1. This entry is derived from a study of shared clonotypes between healthy human individuals (dated by TCRdb to the early 2020s). About the investigation overall: The cohort comprised two women and a few men aged 18 to 49 years. For each donor, CD4 naive and CD4 memory were each given three plates, CD8 naive was given two plates, and CD8 memory was given one plate. Blood TCR repertoires of 5 or 6 healthy adults were deeply sequenced to estimate repertoire size and the extent of clonotype sharing between individuals. Each donor's leukapheresis produced roughly between roughly 0.85 and 9 billion PBMCs. Different laboratories and diverse techniques were used to prepare libraries and sequence TCR repertoires, to increase sequencing depth and limit assay-specific biases.

Study-wide findings and limitations: Rarefaction of sorted-subset datasets indicated incomplete sequencing despite the large sequencing depth. Sampling was restricted to blood, and TCR repertoires in tissue are likely to differ from TCR repertoires in blood. Based on pairwise subsampling, the degree of clonotype sharing among donors was expected to be affected by sequencing depth. Because the study included only a small number of donors, the genetic and exposure-history diversity represented was limited. Compared with non-shared clonotypes, clonotypes shared by all four sorted-subset donors had higher generation probabilities. About 5% of naive CD4, approximately 3.7% of naive CD8, 2.3% of memory CD4, and less than 0.45% of memory CD8 clonotypes were shared across several donors. Naive subsets generally had larger estimated clonotype richness than memory subsets did.

Healthy HIV-negative adults with no recently reported acute infections or vaccinations were included as donors. Only Caucasian adults living in Nashville, Tennessee, USA were represented among the donors. Magnetic negative selection was used to enrich CD4+ T cells, after which naive cells were positively selected on CD45RA and the negative fraction became the memory subset. After blood collection by leukapheresis, PBMCs were isolated using Ficoll-Histopaque density gradient centrifugation and then cryopreserved in the vapor phase of liquid nitrogen. Analytical flow cytometry was used to check the purity and quantity of every magnetically sorted T cell population. Each sorted fraction had its genomic DNA isolated and then quantified by UV absorbance on a Nanodrop 2000c. Using the deep immunoSEQ assay, multiplex PCR amplified TCR CDR3 regions from genomic DNA. For each cell subset, the extracted genomic DNA was distributed evenly across all wells of several immunoSEQ 96-well plates, and each plate served as one replicate. Each replicate PCR for sorted subsets received about 0.2 ug genomic DNA, equal to about 30,000 T cell genomes. Purified libraries were measured with a Qubit 3.0 fluorometer, size-checked on a Bioanalyzer 2100, and measured again with the KAPA Library Quantification kit. Each immunoSEQ 96-well plate was sequenced on its own single-read 150-cycle Illumina NextSeq 550 flow cell. The authors' pipeline ran thus. Because the immunoSEQ output included only junctional sequences and no quality scores, the filtering could not be the same as the filtering used for full-length reads. Sequences were annotated with PyIR, a Python wrapper for IgBLAST v1.9, using IMGT germline references to assign V/J genes and CDR3. Reads were filtered out if the reads had weak V/J assignments (E-value above 1e-6), no CDR3, stop codons, out-of-frame junctions, or ambiguous translated residues. V3J clonotypes were defined by identical inferred V gene, J gene, and CDR3 amino acid sequence. To compute the percentage overlap between repertoires, the number of shared unique clonotypes was divided by the size of the smaller repertoire. RTK rarefaction, the Chao1 estimator, and Recon v2.1 estimates of unobserved clonotypes were used to assess repertoire richness. Generation probabilities were computed with OLGA for all TCRbeta clonotypes obtained by the gDNA method from several donors. Sourced from immuneACCESS, this table was stored by TCRdb with only in-frame sequences that have V and J called. A share of the clones is absent; for the studies checked, an unresolved V gene accounts for under half, and the remainder has no known explanation. V, J and clone size were drawn from that table, and D and trimming were deduced from the DNA. The sample contains about 1 million clones, 75% of them found a single time. Approximately 1.5% of the sample is in the top ten clones.

The chain uses TRBV28 and TRBJ1-5, with a tentative D gene TRBD1 over 6 matching bases. The sequence was collected from a man younger than 35 in good health. Sequencing was done on a sample of memory CD4+ T cells sorted from blood. According to the study, the label for this sample's cell subset or site signals: CD45RA-negative fraction. The encoded CDR3 is CAIGGGGHQPQHF. The sequenced DNA: TGTGCCATCGGAGGTGGGGGCCATCAGCCCCAGCATTTT.